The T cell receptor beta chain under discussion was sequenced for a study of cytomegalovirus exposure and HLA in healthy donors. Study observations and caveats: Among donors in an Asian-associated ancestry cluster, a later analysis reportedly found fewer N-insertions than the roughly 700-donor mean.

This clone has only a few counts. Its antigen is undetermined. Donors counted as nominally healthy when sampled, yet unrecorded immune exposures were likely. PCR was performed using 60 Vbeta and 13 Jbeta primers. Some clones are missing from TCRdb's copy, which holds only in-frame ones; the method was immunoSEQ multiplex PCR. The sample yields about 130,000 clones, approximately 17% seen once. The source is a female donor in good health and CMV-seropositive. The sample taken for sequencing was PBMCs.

In DNA form, the CDR3 reads TGCGCCAGCAGCTTGGGAGGGACTAGCGGATTCTACGAGCAGTACTTC. Residues: CASSLGGTSGFYEQYF. This chain connects TRBV5-1 to TRBJ2-7, with 11 bases fitting TRBD2. CDR3 size: 16 residues. The germline gives CDR1 SGHRS, CDR2 YFSETQ. Germline trimming cut 0 bases from V and 3 bases from J; bases unmatched to any gene: 5.